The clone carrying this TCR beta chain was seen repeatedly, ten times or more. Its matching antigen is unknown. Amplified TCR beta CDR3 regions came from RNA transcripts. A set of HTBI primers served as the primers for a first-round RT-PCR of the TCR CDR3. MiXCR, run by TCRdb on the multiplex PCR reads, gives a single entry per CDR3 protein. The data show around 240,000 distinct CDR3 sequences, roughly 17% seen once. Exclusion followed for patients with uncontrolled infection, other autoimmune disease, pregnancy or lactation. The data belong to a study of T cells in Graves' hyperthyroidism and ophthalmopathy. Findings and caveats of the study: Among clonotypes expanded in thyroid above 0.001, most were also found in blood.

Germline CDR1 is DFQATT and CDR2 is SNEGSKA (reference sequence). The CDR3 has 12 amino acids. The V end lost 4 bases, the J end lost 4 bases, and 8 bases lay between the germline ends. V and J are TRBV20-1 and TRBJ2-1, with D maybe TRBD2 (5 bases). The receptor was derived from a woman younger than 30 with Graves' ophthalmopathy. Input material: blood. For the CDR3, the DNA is TGCAGTGCTAATGAGGGATACAATGAGCAGTTCTTC. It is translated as CSANEGYNEQFF.